The source of this T cell receptor beta chain is a study of T cell responses to AZD1222 COVID-19 vaccine. In the study overall: The study pooled second doses at about 4 or about 12 weeks. Whole-study results and caveats: Vaccine-associated CD4 TCRs ranged over spike, dominating at 160-218 and 743-854. Most donors were white British, females outnumbered males, and clonal diversity was possibly underestimated. Seropositive AZD1222 recipients at baseline numbered only 6 or 7.

A word on this clone: Its antigen is unidentified.

The CDR3 is made up of 15 amino acids. Trimming shortened V by 5 bases and J by 4 bases, and 16 bases separated the two germline ends. CDR1 is SGHAT and CDR2 is FQNNGV in the germline V gene. Sequencing used immunoSEQ multiplex PCR; TCRdb keeps in-frame clones, though not all of them. The data contain under 150,000 clones, under 95% of them singletons. The V gene is TRBV11-2, the J gene TRBJ2-3; the D is unclear. The input for sequencing was peripheral blood, taken on day 0 of AZD1222 vaccination. The sequence derives from an adult in good health. DNA for the CDR3: TGTGCCAGCAGCCCGCGACTTCGGGCGCCAGATACGCAGTATTTT. Protein sequence: CASSPRLRAPDTQYF.